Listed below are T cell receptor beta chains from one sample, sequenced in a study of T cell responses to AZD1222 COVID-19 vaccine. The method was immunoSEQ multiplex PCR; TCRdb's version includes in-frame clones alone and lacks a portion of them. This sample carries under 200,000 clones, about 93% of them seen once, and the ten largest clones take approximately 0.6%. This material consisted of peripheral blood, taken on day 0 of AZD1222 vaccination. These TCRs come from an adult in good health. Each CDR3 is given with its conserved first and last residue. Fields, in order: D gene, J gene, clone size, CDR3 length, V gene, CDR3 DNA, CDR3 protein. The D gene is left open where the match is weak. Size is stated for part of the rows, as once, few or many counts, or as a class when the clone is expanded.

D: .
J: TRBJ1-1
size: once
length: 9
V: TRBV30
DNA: TGTGCCTGGAGTCCTGAAGCTTTCTTT
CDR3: CAWSPEAFF

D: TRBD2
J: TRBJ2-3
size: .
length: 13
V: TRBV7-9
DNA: TGTGCCAGCAGCTTTTACGGGGGGTCTACGCAGTATTTT
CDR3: CASSFYGGSTQYF

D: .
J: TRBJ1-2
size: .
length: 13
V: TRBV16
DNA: TGTGCCAGCAGCCATAACAGTAACTATGGCTACACCTTC
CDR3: CASSHNSNYGYTF

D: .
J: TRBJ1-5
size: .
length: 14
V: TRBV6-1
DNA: TGTGCCAGCAGTGAAGCACAGGTCAGCCAGCCCCAGCATTTT
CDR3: CASSEAQVSQPQHF

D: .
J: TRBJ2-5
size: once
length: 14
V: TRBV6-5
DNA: TGTGCCAGCAACCTAATGCAGGGAACCGAGACCCAGTACTTC
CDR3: CASNLMQGTETQYF

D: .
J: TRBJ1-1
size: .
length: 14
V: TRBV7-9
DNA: TGTGCCAGCAGCTCCCATTACGGGAACACTGAAGCTTTCTTT
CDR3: CASSSHYGNTEAFF

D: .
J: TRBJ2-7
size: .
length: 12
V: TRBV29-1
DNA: TGCAGCGTTGGAGACAGAGCCTACGAGCAGTACTTC
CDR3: CSVGDRAYEQYF

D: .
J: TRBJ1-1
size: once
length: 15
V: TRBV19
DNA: TGTGCCAGTAGTACCCCCCGGTCCAGGGACACTGAAGCTTTCTTT
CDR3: CASSTPRSRDTEAFF

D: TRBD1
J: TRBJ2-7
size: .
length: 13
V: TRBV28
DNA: TGTGCCAGCGCTTGGGACAGGGACTACGAGCAGTACTTC
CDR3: CASAWDRDYEQYF

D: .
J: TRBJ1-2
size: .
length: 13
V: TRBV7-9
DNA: TGTGCCAGCAGCTTAGGACGGCTCTATGGCTACACCTTC
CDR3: CASSLGRLYGYTF

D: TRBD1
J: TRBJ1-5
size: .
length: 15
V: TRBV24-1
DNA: TGTGCCACCAGTGGCCCGACAGGGCGAGAAGGGCCCCAGCATTTT
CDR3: CATSGPTGREGPQHF

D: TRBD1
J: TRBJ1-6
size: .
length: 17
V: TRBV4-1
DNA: TGCGCCAGCAGCCCCTATCTCTCCGGGACAGGGAACTCACCCCTCCACTTT
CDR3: CASSPYLSGTGNSPLHF

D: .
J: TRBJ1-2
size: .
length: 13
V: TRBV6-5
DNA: TGTGCCAGCAGCACCGGGACGGAGTATGGCTACACCTTC
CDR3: CASSTGTEYGYTF

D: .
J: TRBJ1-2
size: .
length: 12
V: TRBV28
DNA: TGTGCCAGCAGTCTGGGAGGGGATGGCTACACCTTC
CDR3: CASSLGGDGYTF

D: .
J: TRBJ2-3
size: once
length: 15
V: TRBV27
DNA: TGTGCCAGCAGTTCTCCGGGACATCTCACAGATACGCAGTATTTT
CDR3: CASSSPGHLTDTQYF

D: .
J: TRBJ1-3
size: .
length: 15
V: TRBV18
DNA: TGTGCCAGCTCACCACCCGAAGGTACTGGAAACACCATATATTTT
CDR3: CASSPPEGTGNTIYF

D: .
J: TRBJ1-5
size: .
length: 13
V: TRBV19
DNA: TGTGCCAGTAGCCCCGGGGGCGGTCAGCCCCAGCATTTT
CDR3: CASSPGGGQPQHF

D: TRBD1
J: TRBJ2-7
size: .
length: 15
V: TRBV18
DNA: TGTGCCAGCTCACCTCAGGGACAGGGGGCCTACGAGCAGTACTTC
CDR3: CASSPQGQGAYEQYF

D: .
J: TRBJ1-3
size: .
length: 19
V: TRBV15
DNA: TGTGCCACCAGCAGAGAAGTAGGCCGTGTGGGCCCCTCTGGAAACACCATATATTTT
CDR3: CATSREVGRVGPSGNTIYF

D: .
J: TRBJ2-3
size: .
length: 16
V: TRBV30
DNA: TGTGCCTGGAGTCCCCCTGCGGTTGTTGGGGGGGATACGCAGTATTTT
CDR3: CAWSPPAVVGGDTQYF